Sequencing of this T cell receptor (beta chain) was carried out in a study of identifying expanded T cells in peripheral blood. TCRdb's copy holds only in-frame clones and misses some; the assay was immunoSEQ multiplex PCR. The table lists roughly 56,000 clones, approximately 83% of them singletons. This TCR was sampled from a person aged 18 to 70 in good health. The sequenced sample consisted of blood.

The CDR3 DNA is TGTGCCAGCAGCCGGGGGACAGGGTGGGAGACCCAGTACTTC. It encodes CASSRGTGWETQYF. The V gene is TRBV5-8, the J gene TRBJ2-5; 9 nucleotides match TRBD1. Germline V gene sequence: CDR1 SGHTS, CDR2 YDEGEE. The CDR3 has 14 amino acids. V lost 4 bases, J lost 5 bases, and 6 bases stayed unmatched. Supplemented by reference TRBV5-8 and TRBJ2-5, the full variable domain reads EAGVTQSPTHLIKTRGQQATLRCSPISGHTSVYWYQQALGLGLQFLLWYDEGEERNRGNFPPRFSGRQFPNYSSELNVNALELEDSALYLCASSRGTGWETQYFGPGTRLLVL.